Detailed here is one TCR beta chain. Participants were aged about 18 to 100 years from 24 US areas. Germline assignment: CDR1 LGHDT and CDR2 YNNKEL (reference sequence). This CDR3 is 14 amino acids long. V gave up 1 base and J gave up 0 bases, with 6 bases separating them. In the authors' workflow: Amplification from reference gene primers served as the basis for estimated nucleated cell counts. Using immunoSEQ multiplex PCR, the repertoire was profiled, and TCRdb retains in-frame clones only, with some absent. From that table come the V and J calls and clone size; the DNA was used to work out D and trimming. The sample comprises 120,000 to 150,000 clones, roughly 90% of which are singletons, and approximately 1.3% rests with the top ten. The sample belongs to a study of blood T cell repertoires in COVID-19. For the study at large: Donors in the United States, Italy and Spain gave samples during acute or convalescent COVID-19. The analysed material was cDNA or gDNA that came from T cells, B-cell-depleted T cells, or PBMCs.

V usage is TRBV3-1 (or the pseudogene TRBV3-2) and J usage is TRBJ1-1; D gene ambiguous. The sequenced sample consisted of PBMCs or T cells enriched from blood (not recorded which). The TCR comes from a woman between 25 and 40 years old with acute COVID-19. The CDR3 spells CASSQVTVNTEAFF. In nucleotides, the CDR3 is TGTGCCAGCAGCCAAGTTACAGTGAACACTGAAGCTTTCTTT.